The T cell receptor (beta chain) under discussion was sequenced for a study of TIL therapy for anti-PD-1-resistant metastatic lung cancer. Time point: pre-treatment sample, taken before nivolumab and TIL therapy. In regard to this clone: What it binds is not known.

This CDR3 has 13 residues. The germline gives CDR1 GTSNPN, CDR2 SVGIG (reference sequence). V was pared by 2 bases and J by 4 bases, with 10 bases between. Whole-study findings and limits: This highly selected cohort may not generalize to typical lung cancer patients. Infused TIL clonotypes partially replaced the baseline blood repertoire, then decayed over months.

The immunoSEQ assay was v3. TCRdb keeps only in-frame clones here, not all; method: immunoSEQ multiplex PCR. The sample holds about 21,000 clones, 60% to 80% seen once. The J gene is TRBJ2-3, the V gene TRBV30, with D tentatively TRBD1 or TRBD2 (5 bases each). Sequenced here: blood, sampled at baseline. The TCR originated in a person aged 30 to 80 with non-small cell lung cancer. DNA for the CDR3: TGTGCCTGGAGTCCCCAGGGACCAGATACGCAGTATTTT. As protein: CAWSPQGPDTQYF.